This T cell receptor (beta chain) originates from a study of blood T cell repertoires in COVID-19. Study-level information: Samples representing acute and convalescent COVID-19 were sourced from the United States, Italy and Spain. PBMCs, B-cell-depleted T cells, or T cells provided the cDNA or gDNA that made up the material.

This CDR3 comprises 18 residues. Germline lookup yields CDR1 SGHAT and CDR2 FQNNGV. The trim removed 5 bases at V and 0 bases at J, leaving 13 bases unmatched. Original handling: Researchers report that nucleated cell counts were estimated from reference gene primer amplification. Only in-frame clones appear in the TCRdb table, and some are missing; sequencing was by immunoSEQ multiplex PCR. V, J and clone size derive from that table, while D and trimming were established from the DNA sequence. Among roughly 60,000 clones listed, around four fifths were seen once. The sequence was collected from a man aged 80 or over with acute or convalescent COVID-19. The sequencing sample was made of peripheral blood. J is TRBJ1-5 and V is TRBV11-2; 7 bases fit TRBD1. CDR3 sequence reads: CASSTTTGTAYSNQPQHF. CDR3 coding DNA: TGTGCCAGCAGCACAACCACCGGGACAGCCTATAGCAATCAGCCCCAGCATTTT.